Below, one T cell receptor (beta chain) is given with its context. These data belong to a study of OX40 agonist ivuxolimab in advanced cancers. CDR1 is SGHDT, CDR2 YYEEEE, per germline. There are 11 residues in the CDR3. Trimming cost V 4 bases and J 0 bases, with 2 bases left between them. Assay used: immunoSEQ multiplex PCR; TCRdb lists only in-frame clones, some missing. This sample yields about 64,000 clones, of which approximately 86% are seen a single time; more than 2.5% belongs to the top ten. The TCR sequence derives from an adult with an advanced solid tumor such as melanoma, head and neck, liver or kidney cancer. The sequenced sample was CD4+ or CD8+ T cells sorted from blood, obtained in a trial of the OX40 agonist ivuxolimab. This chain joins TRBV5-6 and TRBJ2-7; D is unclear. The CDR3 DNA reads TGTGCCAGCAGCGCCTCCTACGAGCAGTACTTC. It codes for CASSASYEQYF.